Shown below are 9 T cell receptor beta chains from a single sample sequenced in a study of regulatory T cells in long-lasting Graves disease (dated by TCRdb to the early 2020s). The sample's time point label is to be understood as: newly diagnosed GD, antithyroid drugs for less than 3 months. For both TCR sequencing and RNA sequencing, RNA was extracted from PBMCs using TRIzol. Library preparation used multiplex PCR. The sequencer was an Illumina HiSeq 4000. CDR3 regions were amplified by Arm-PCR with iRepertoire HTBI primers to construct TCR beta libraries. TCRdb handled the public reads itself, with Q25 trimming in fastp and clone calling in MiXCR, and kept productive beta chains. Here each entry gathers all rows of one CDR3 protein and keeps the most common genes and DNA. The sample table shows about 470,000 distinct CDR3 sequences, and approximately 15% are seen once. The biggest ten clones account for 16% of the sample.

A further study also used this sample, focusing on T cells in Graves' hyperthyroidism and ophthalmopathy.

The source was peripheral blood mononuclear cells (PBMCs), collected at new diagnosis, from a patient treated with antithyroid drugs. These receptor sequences come from a woman in her thirties with Graves disease. Donor details come from another sample of the same person, matched by shared clones.

There are a few counts of this clonotype. The J gene is TRBJ1-2, the V gene TRBV7-9; D might be TRBD1 (5 bases). Looked up from germline, CDR1 is SEHNR and CDR2 is FQNEAQ (reference sequence). V dropped 8 bases and J dropped 8 bases, with 21 bases sitting between them. The CDR3 is 14 amino acids. The CDR3 DNA is TGTGCCAGCGTCACATTTCCGGGGGTCGGCGGCTACACCTTC. Its protein is CASVTFPGVGGYTF.

This clonotype was counted at least ten times. This chain links TRBV5-1 with TRBJ2-1; D remains unclear. V lost 3 bases and J lost 1, with 11 bases in between. This CDR3 has 15 amino acids. Germline lookup yields CDR1 SGHRS and CDR2 YFSETQ. The CDR3 nucleotides are TGCGCCAGCAGCTCTAAGGTAGGGTCCTACAATGAGCAGTTCTTC. Translating gives CASSSKVGSYNEQFF.

This clonotype was counted ten times or more. V usage is TRBV5-1 and J usage is TRBJ1-2; D is perhaps TRBD1 (6 bases). Per the germline V gene, CDR1 is SGHRS and CDR2 is YFSETQ. This CDR3 region has 17 residues. V was cut by 3 bases and J by 0 bases, with 18 bases left in between. CDR3 bases: TGCGCCAGCAGCTATCCCTCCGACGGACAGACTAACTATGGCTACACCTTC. Its translation: CASSYPSDGQTNYGYTF.

The V call is TRBV5-1, the J call TRBJ2-7; 7 bases line up with TRBD1. The CDR3 runs to 16 residues. Germline CDR1 is SGHRS and CDR2 is YFSETQ. Germline trimming cut 3 bases from V and 0 bases from J; bases unmatched to any gene: 9. CDR3 DNA: TGCGCCAGCAGCTGGAACTCCGGGACAGTCTCCTACGAGCAGTACTTC. Amino acids: CASSWNSGTVSYEQYF.

This clonotype was seen many times. V usage is TRBV28 and J usage is TRBJ1-5; possibly TRBD1 for D (6 bases). The CDR3 has 16 residues. Germline lookup yields CDR1 MDHEN and CDR2 SYDVKM. Trimming cost V 3 bases and J 4 bases, with 16 bases left between them. The chain's CDR3 is CASSFPGESRNQPQHF. The CDR3 DNA is TGTGCCAGCAGTTTTCCAGGGGAGTCTAGAAATCAGCCCCAGCATTTT.

J is TRBJ2-5 and V is TRBV12-3 or TRBV12-4; 8 bases match TRBD2. Losses at the gene ends were 6 bases for V and 4 bases for J; bases not matched to a gene: 7. CDR3 length equals 14 residues. CDR3 in DNA: TGTGCCAGCAGACACGGGGGGGGGGGAGAGACCCAGTACTTC. This sequence encodes CASRHGGGGETQYF.

This clonotype was seen many times. A junction end diverges from the germline sequence, so it may reflect a read error. V usage is TRBV14 and J usage is TRBJ2-1; no firm D call. Germline V gene lookup returns CDR1 SGHDN and CDR2 FVKESK. This CDR3 comprises 12 residues. CDR3 nucleotide sequence: TGCGCCAGCAGCCGACCCTACAATGAGCAGTTCTTC. This encodes CASSRPYNEQFF.

This clonotype was recorded at least ten times. The chain carries TRBV7-9 and TRBJ1-1, with D unclear. There are 13 residues in the CDR3. Germline V gene data show CDR1 as SEHNR and CDR2 as FQNEAQ (reference sequence). The V and J ends lost 0 bases and 10 bases respectively, with 12 bases between them. CDR3 loop: CASSLASETGAFF. The CDR3 DNA reads TGTGCCAGCAGCTTAGCGTCGGAAACCGGAGCTTTCTTT.

This clonotype has a count of ten or more. This may be a read error, as it is one base from a much larger clone. V is TRBV28 and J is TRBJ1-1; the D is unclear. Per germline, CDR1 MDHEN and CDR2 SYDVKM. This CDR3 is 16 amino acids long. The V gene lost 2 bases and the J gene lost 1 base, with 14 bases spanning the gap. The CDR3 region is CASSLVRAGRNTEAFF. The CDR3 bases are TGTGCCAGCAGTTTAGTACGGGCAGGCCGGAACACTGAAGCTTTCTTT.